The rows below give T cell receptor beta chains drawn from one sample of a study of shared clonotypes between healthy human individuals. TCRdb keeps only in-frame clones here, not all; method: immunoSEQ multiplex PCR. The repertoire holds 500,000 or so clones, with around 96% as singletons. The sequenced sample was naive CD4+ T cells sorted from blood. All receptors derive from a woman aged 30 to 39 in good health. Both conserved end residues are part of each CDR3. A D gene is named only where the DNA matches it firmly. Clone size is shown for a subset of rows, as once, few, many or a class of expanded clone.

j_call v_call d_call clone_size cdr3_nt cdr3_aa
TRBJ1-1 TRBV7-9 . . TGTGCCAGCAGCTTAGAGATGGTTACTGAAGCTTTCTTT CASSLEMVTEAFF
TRBJ2-2 TRBV9 TRBD2 . TGTGCCAGCAGCGGACCAAGCGGGAGAGGGACCGGGGAGCTGTTTTTT CASSGPSGRGTGELFF
TRBJ2-1 TRBV5-5 . . TGTGCCAGCAGCTTGGCTTTCGACCAGTCCTACAATGAGCAGTTCTTC CASSLAFDQSYNEQFF
TRBJ2-3 TRBV2 TRBD1 . TGTGCCAGCAGTATACAGGGGACCAGCACAGATACGCAGTATTTT CASSIQGTSTDTQYF
TRBJ2-2 TRBV5-4 TRBD1 . TGTGCCAGCAGCTTGGGTAGGGGGACAGACACCGGGGAGCTGTTTTTT CASSLGRGTDTGELFF
TRBJ2-1 TRBV27 . few TGTGCCAGCAGTTTTTCGTACCGGGGCTCCTACAATGAGCAGTTCTTC CASSFSYRGSYNEQFF
TRBJ2-5 TRBV5-1 TRBD1 . TGCGCCAGCAGCTCGGGGACAGGGGGCTTGGAGACCCAGTACTTC CASSSGTGGLETQYF
TRBJ2-7 TRBV5-1 . . TGCGCCAGCACTTCGAGGACTGGCTCAACTTACGAGCAGTACTTC CASTSRTGSTYEQYF
TRBJ2-7 TRBV21-1 . once TGTGCCAGCAGCAGGGGGACAGGGAACTCTTACGAGCAGTGCTTC CASSRGTGNSYEQCF
TRBJ1-5 TRBV19 . . TGTGCCAGTAGTATGAGAAAGCAAAGCAATCAGCCCCAGCATTTT CASSMRKQSNQPQHF
TRBJ1-5 TRBV19 . . TGTGCCAGTAGGGGGCGGAATCAGCCCCAGCATTTT CASRGRNQPQHF
TRBJ2-3 TRBV7-2 . . TGTGCCAGCAGCCCCCGGGACTTTACAGATACGCAGTATTTT CASSPRDFTDTQYF
TRBJ2-3 TRBV7-9 TRBD2 . TGTGCCAGCAGCCCCCGGACTAGCAGGGATACGCAGTATTTT CASSPRTSRDTQYF
TRBJ1-2 TRBV5-5 . . TGTGCCAGCAGCCTGCTTGAAACCGATGGCTACACCTTC CASSLLETDGYTF
TRBJ1-2 TRBV15 . . TGTGCCACCAGCACGATCCGGGGACGGATTAACTATGGCTACACCTTC CATSTIRGRINYGYTF
TRBJ1-5 TRBV19 . . TGTGCCAGTAGATTGTTCGGGACCGCGGGCAATCAGCCCCAGCATTTT CASRLFGTAGNQPQHF
TRBJ1-4 TRBV2 . . TGTGCCAGCAGGCCGGACAGTGAAAAACTGTTTTTT CASRPDSEKLFF
TRBJ2-3 TRBV28 TRBD1 . TGTGCCAGCAGTTCGACAGGGGTAAACACAGATACGCAGTATTTT CASSSTGVNTDTQYF
TRBJ1-2 TRBV9 . . TGTGCCAGCAGCACACACTCCCAGGACTATGGCTACACCTTC CASSTHSQDYGYTF
TRBJ2-3 TRBV28 TRBD2 . TGTGCCAGCAGCCTCACACTAGCGGGAGCGGAATATACGCAGTATTTT CASSLTLAGAEYTQYF
TRBJ2-7 TRBV6-4 TRBD2 . TGTGCCAGCCCAGTCCTTGAGCGGGAGCTGGACGAGCAGTACTTC CASPVLERELDEQYF
TRBJ2-5 TRBV5-1 . . TGCGCCAGCAGCTTGGTGGGAGAGACCCAGTACTTC CASSLVGETQYF
TRBJ1-1 TRBV7-6 . . TGTGCCAGCAGCTTACTAGAAGTAGGACGCACTGAAGCTTTCTTT CASSLLEVGRTEAFF
TRBJ2-5 TRBV28 TRBD2 once TGTGCCAGCAGTACCGGGGGGGCTTGGGAGGAGACCCAGTACTTC CASSTGGAWEETQYF
TRBJ2-1 TRBV15 TRBD1 . TGTGCCACCAGCAGGGACAGGGGGGTCTACAATGAGCAGTTCTTC CATSRDRGVYNEQFF
TRBJ2-7 TRBV25-1 . . TGTGCCAGCAGTGAAGGCAGGCGAGGGCACGAGCAGTACTTC CASSEGRRGHEQYF
TRBJ1-2 TRBV28 . . TGTGCCAGCAGTCTAAAACGTAACTATGGCTACACCTTC CASSLKRNYGYTF
TRBJ2-1 TRBV5-6 TRBD2 . TGTGCCAGCAGCAAACGACTAGCGGGAGGGGTGGGGTACAATGAGCAGTTCTTC CASSKRLAGGVGYNEQFF
TRBJ2-7 TRBV10-3 . . TGTGCCATCAGTGAGATCCCGGGACTGAACTACGAGCAGTACTTC CAISEIPGLNYEQYF
TRBJ1-2 TRBV19 . once TGTGCCAGTAGTCCCGGCAGACGGCTCTATGGCTACACCTTC CASSPGRRLYGYTF
TRBJ2-7 TRBV4-2 TRBD2 . TGTGCCAGCAGCCATACTAGCGGGAGCTACGAGCAGTACTTC CASSHTSGSYEQYF
TRBJ1-4 TRBV7-2 . once TGTGCCAGCAGCTTAGGGACTTATCCCAATGAAAAACTGTTTTTT CASSLGTYPNEKLFF
TRBJ2-1 TRBV4-1 . . TGCGCCAGCAGCCCCGGGACATCCTACAATGAGCAGTTCTTC CASSPGTSYNEQFF
TRBJ2-7 TRBV6-1 . . TGTGCCAGCAGTGAAGTTAGCGGTCTCCTAAGCTCCTACGAGCAGTACTTC CASSEVSGLLSSYEQYF
TRBJ2-5 TRBV5-6 TRBD2 . TGTGCCAGCAGCAAGACTAGCGTTAAAGAGACCCAGTACTTC CASSKTSVKETQYF
TRBJ2-3 TRBV5-4 . . TGTGCCAGCAGCTTGAGCAGCACAGATACGCAGTATTTT CASSLSSTDTQYF
TRBJ2-5 TRBV5-1 . . TGCGCCAGCAGCTTGGCCCGCCAGGGGCGGGAGACCCAGTACTTC CASSLARQGRETQYF
TRBJ2-7 TRBV30 TRBD1 . TGTGCCTGGAGTGACACAGGGGGCGCGGTCTACGAGCAGTACTTC CAWSDTGGAVYEQYF
TRBJ2-7 TRBV28 TRBD2 . TGTGCCAGCAGCAGTGTGAAGCGGGGCTCCTACGAGCAGTACTTC CASSSVKRGSYEQYF
TRBJ1-2 TRBV19 . . TGTGCCAGTAGCCCCGACGGAACAAACTATGGCTACACCTTC CASSPDGTNYGYTF
TRBJ2-5 TRBV7-9 TRBD1 . TGTGCCAGCAGCTTTCGGCCTACTAGCAGGGGGCCGGAAGAGACCCAGTACTTC CASSFRPTSRGPEETQYF
TRBJ1-5 TRBV18 . once TGTGCCAGCTCACTAACGACAGGACTCAATCAGCCCCAGCATTTT CASSLTTGLNQPQHF
TRBJ2-5 TRBV27 . . TGTGCCAGCAGTGTCCGATCGAGCCAAGAGACCCAGTACTTC CASSVRSSQETQYF
TRBJ1-3 TRBV5-6 . . TGTGCCAGCAGCTACCCAGGGACGGGCACCATATATTTT CASSYPGTGTIYF
TRBJ2-5 TRBV6-5 . . TGTGCCAGCAGTTACTCGATTCAAGAGACCCAGTACTTC CASSYSIQETQYF
TRBJ1-1 TRBV28 . . TGTGCCAGCAGCCTGTACAGGGACACTGAAGCTTTCTTT CASSLYRDTEAFF